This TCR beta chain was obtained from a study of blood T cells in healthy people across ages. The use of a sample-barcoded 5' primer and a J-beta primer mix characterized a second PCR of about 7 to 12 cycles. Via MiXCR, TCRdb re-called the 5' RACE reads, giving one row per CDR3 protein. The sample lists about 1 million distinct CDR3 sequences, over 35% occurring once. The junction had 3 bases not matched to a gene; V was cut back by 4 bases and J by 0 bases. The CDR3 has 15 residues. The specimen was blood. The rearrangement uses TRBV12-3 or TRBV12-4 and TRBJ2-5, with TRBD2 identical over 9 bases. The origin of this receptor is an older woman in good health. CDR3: CASSSSGKYQETQYF. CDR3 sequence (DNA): TGTGCCAGCAGTTCTAGCGGGAAGTACCAAGAGACCCAGTACTTC.